This T cell receptor (beta chain) was obtained from a study of blood T cell repertoires in COVID-19. V was clipped by 6 bases and J by 3 bases; unmatched bases: 8. This CDR3 spans 14 amino acids. Germline V gene lookup returns CDR1 WNHNN and CDR2 SYGVQD (reference sequence). Only in-frame clones appear in the TCRdb table, and some are missing; sequencing was by immunoSEQ multiplex PCR. The sample holds roughly 20,000 clones, about 90% seen once. The rearrangement joins TRBV10-1 to TRBJ2-7; 7 bases are shared with TRBD1. Sequenced sample: peripheral blood. The sequence was collected from a woman of 80 years or more with active COVID-19. CDR3 nucleotide sequence: TGCGCCAGCAGCCCCCCCGGGACAGACTACGAGCAGTACTTC. It translates to CASSPPGTDYEQYF.